One sample yielded the 5 T cell receptor beta chains listed below, sequenced in a study of T cells after yellow fever vaccination. From the 5' RACE reads, TCRdb called clonotypes with MiXCR, one entry per CDR3 protein. The profile covers under 550,000 distinct CDR3 sequences, with just over 20% appearing a single time and around 17% taken by the ten largest. This specimen was PBMCs, taken roughly 20 days after the first yellow fever vaccination. These receptors were collected from a man aged 18 to 30 who received the YFV17D yellow fever vaccine.

This chain uses TRBV4-1 with TRBJ2-5; D gene uncertain. The CDR3 loop spans 14 amino acids. The germline V and J ends were trimmed by 0 bases and 2 bases, with 7 bases remaining between them. Per germline, CDR1 MGHRA and CDR2 YSYEKL. The CDR3, as DNA: TGCGCCAGCAGCCAAGACCACTCTCAAGAGACCCAGTACTTC. Protein sequence: CASSQDHSQETQYF.

This clonotype was observed a few times. The chain employs TRBV9 and TRBJ1-1; no reliable D call. Trimming removed 0 bases at V and 1 base at J, with 13 bases between. The V gene's germline CDR1 is SGDLS and CDR2 YYNGEE. This CDR3 has 16 residues. DNA of the CDR3: TGTGCCAGCAGCGTAGGAACGAGCGTCGGGAACACTGAAGCTTTCTTT. This translates into CASSVGTSVGNTEAFF.

The chain joins TRBV20-1 to TRBJ2-7; no firm D call. There are 12 residues in the CDR3. V lost 0 bases and J lost 2, with 5 bases in between. In germline, CDR1 is DFQATT, CDR2 SNEGSKA (reference sequence). The CDR3 coding sequence is TGCAGTGCTAGAGAGACCACCTACGAGCAGTACTTC. Translating it yields CSARETTYEQYF.

This clonotype was observed a handful of times. The chain recombines TRBV9 with TRBJ2-7; TRBD2 matches 7 bases. Germline trimming cut 0 bases from V and 3 bases from J; bases unmatched to any gene: 12. This CDR3 region has 17 residues. Germline values: CDR1 SGDLS, CDR2 YYNGEE. Here the CDR3 reads CASSVATRPGGIYEQYF. The CDR3 region has the DNA TGTGCCAGCAGCGTAGCGACCCGTCCGGGGGGAATCTACGAGCAGTACTTC. Full variable domain (missing parts from reference TRBV9 and TRBJ2-7): DSGVTQTPKHLITATGQRVTLRCSPRSGDLSVYWYQQSLDQGLQFLIQYYNGEERAKGNILERFSAQQFPDLHSELNLSSLELGDSALYFCASSVATRPGGIYEQYFGPGTRLTVT.

This clonotype was detected only once. A much larger clone is a single base away; this may be a read error. V usage is TRBV5-5 and J usage is TRBJ2-2; D tentatively reads TRBD1 or TRBD2 (6 bases each). Germline CDR1 and CDR2: SGHKS and YYEKEE (reference sequence). V was shortened by 4 bases and J by 1 base, with 14 bases between the two germline ends. The CDR3 runs 16 residues. The CDR3 nucleotides read TGTGCCAGCAGCATACCCGGGGGACAGAACACCGGGGAGCTGTTTTTT. It is translated as CASSIPGGQNTGELFF.